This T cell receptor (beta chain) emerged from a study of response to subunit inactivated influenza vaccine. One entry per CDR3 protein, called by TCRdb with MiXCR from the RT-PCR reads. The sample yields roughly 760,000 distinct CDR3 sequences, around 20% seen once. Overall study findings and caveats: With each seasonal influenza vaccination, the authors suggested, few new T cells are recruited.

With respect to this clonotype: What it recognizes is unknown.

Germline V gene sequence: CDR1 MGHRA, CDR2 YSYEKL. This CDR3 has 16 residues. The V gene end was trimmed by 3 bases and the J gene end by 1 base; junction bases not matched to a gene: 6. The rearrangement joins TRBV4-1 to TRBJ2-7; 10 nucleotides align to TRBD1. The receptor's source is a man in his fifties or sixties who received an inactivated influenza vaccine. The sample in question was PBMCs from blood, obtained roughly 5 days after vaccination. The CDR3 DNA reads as TGCGCCAGCAGCCAGGGACAGGGGCCATATTCCTACGAGCAGTACTTC. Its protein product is CASSQGQGPYSYEQYF.